This TCR beta chain was retrieved from a study of CD8+CD57+ T cells in acquired aplastic anemia (dated by TCRdb to 2017 to 2018). About the study as a whole: On average, sorted CD4+ and CD8+ cells yielded around 3.5 ug of extracted DNA, with a range of about 0.17 to 27.4 ug.

The study deep-sequenced TCR repertoires of sorted CD4+ and CD8+ blood T cells from severe aplastic anemia patients and healthy subjects. Ficoll-Paque density gradient centrifugation was used to isolate peripheral blood mononuclear cells. Before DNA extraction, CD4+ and CD8+ T cells were sorted by FACS or by magnetic beads. The sample holds many counts of this clonotype. This clone's antigen is unknown. Within one base of it there is no much larger clone, and no base qualities were kept. Profiling of TCR beta VDJ combinations and CDR3 sequences used genomic DNA as the template. TCR repertoire sequencing was run on an Illumina HiSeq 2000. As for the authors' bioinformatics: Repertoires were assessed using TRBV/TRBJ rearrangement plots, CDR3 size and DJ length profiles, and Simpson's diversity index. Whichever DNA sequence was most abundant in the deep sequencing data was defined as the immunodominant clone. CDR3 amino acid sequences were checked for sharing across subjects and were also compared against the VDJdb database and published repertoires. The public reads were quality trimmed at Q25 with fastp and then assembled into clones with MiXCR by TCRdb, keeping productive beta chains. Each CDR3 protein gets just one entry, which takes the most common genes and DNA from the rows behind it. These V and J calls originate from TCRdb's pipeline instead of the authors' own analysis. This sample gives about 270,000 distinct CDR3 sequences in total; approximately 55% of them show up just once. The ten biggest clones cover approximately 8% of the sample.

CDR3 length: 17 amino acids, cysteine to phenylalanine. The retained sequence is limited to the CDR3, 51 bases, with the frame set at the first base. Trimming at the junction amounts to 7 bases on V and 4 bases on J, and the germline ends lie 25 bases apart. The CDR1 and CDR2 encoded by the germline V gene (reference sequence) are MNHNY and SVGAGI. What the research found in general, with its limitations: Between patients and healthy controls, no significant difference in CD8+ Simpson's diversity was found (P=0.060). About 30 CD8+ CDR3 sequences were found to be shared between patients and controls, but these sequences appeared to be highly expressed in patients and within the immunodominant clones of the patients.

The chain was built from TRBV6-6 and TRBJ1-2; TRBD1 is perhaps the D gene, given 5 matching bases. Sequencing was performed on sorted CD4+, CD8+, or CD8+CD57+ T cells (not recorded which) from PBMCs. The receptor was isolated from a human donor with severe aplastic anemia or a healthy control (not recorded which). CDR3 loop: CASTTGEGQGLFYGYTF. The DNA sequence follows: TGTGCCAGCACGACGGGGGAAGGCCAGGGCTTATTCTATGGCTACACCTTC.